The sample holds a few counts of the clone carrying this T cell receptor beta chain. Its antigen is not known. The sample belongs to a study of T cell repertoires in cytomegalovirus infection. MiXCR, applied by TCRdb to the reads, yields one record per CDR3 protein. The table records about 130,000 distinct CDR3 sequences, more than 20% of them present only once. General study points: Summed frequency of public TCR beta families distinguished CMV carriers with the relevant HLA. It was HLA-C-restricted CMV-specific TCR beta clonotypes that dominated the response ex vivo.

Source material: PBMCs, sequenced either directly or after in vitro stimulation (not recorded which). The receptor's source is a human donor in good health (CMV status not recorded). Some clones in this sample may be carry-over from other donors' samples.

The CDR3 DNA follows: TGTGCCAGCAGCTTGTCCAGGGCCCATGAGCAGTTCTTC. Translated: CASSLSRAHEQFF. The genes are TRBV5-4 and TRBJ2-1; D possibly corresponds to TRBD1 (5 bases). V was cut by 1 base and J by 8 bases, with 10 bases left in between. This CDR3 contains 13 residues. Germline assignment: CDR1 SGHNT and CDR2 YYREEE (reference sequence).